The subject of this entry is one TCR beta chain. Its target is not known. V shed 0 bases and J shed 2 bases, with 8 bases lying between them. The CDR3 consists of 14 residues. Germline CDR1 is SGHRS and CDR2 is YFSETQ. This entry belongs to a study of OX40 agonist ivuxolimab in advanced cancers. Study background: Dose-escalation cases comprised hepatocellular carcinoma, melanoma, renal cell or head and neck cancer. Regarding the study as a whole: Individuals who were partial responders at 0.1-3.0 mg/kg had clonal expansion that ranked among the lowest. At 0.1 to 3.0 mg/kg, clonal expansion of CD4+ and CD8+ blood T cells had occurred by week 6.

Assay: immunoSEQ multiplex PCR; the TCRdb copy retains only in-frame clones and omits some. This sample has about 50,000 clones; 89% occur once, and the top ten carry about an eighth. This receptor was identified in an adult with an advanced solid tumor such as melanoma, head and neck, liver or kidney cancer. The sample in question was CD4+ or CD8+ T cells sorted from blood, obtained in a trial of the OX40 agonist ivuxolimab. V and J are TRBV5-1 and TRBJ2-5; D remains ambiguous. The CDR3 here is CASSLEEWQETQYF. The CDR3 region has the DNA TGCGCCAGCAGCTTGGAGGAATGGCAAGAGACCCAGTACTTC.